One sample yielded the 7 T cell receptor beta chains listed below, sequenced in a study of T-cell memory formation after mild COVID-19. One entry per CDR3 protein results from TCRdb running MiXCR on the 5' RACE reads. The sample yields some 450,000 distinct CDR3 sequences, roughly 20% seen once. The sample was PBMCs or a T cell subset sorted from them (not recorded which). Receptor source: an adult woman who had mild COVID-19 (a few samples of this study predate the infection). Cell type and time point are not known.

In its sample, this clonotype was seen many times. The genes are TRBV19 and TRBJ1-5; a possible D gene is TRBD1 (5 bases). Germline V lookup: CDR1 LNHDA, CDR2 SQIVND (reference sequence). Trimming shortened V by 7 bases and J by 6 bases, and 13 bases separated the two germline ends. The CDR3 sequence is 13 residues long. The CDR3 is CASTQQGLQPQHF. For the CDR3, the DNA is TGTGCCAGTACGCAGCAGGGCCTTCAGCCCCAGCATTTT.

This clonotype was seen more than once but under ten times. The chain uses TRBV18 and TRBJ1-6; D ambiguous. V lost 6 bases and J 7 bases, leaving 22 bases between the germline ends. The germline gives CDR1 KGHSH, CDR2 LQKENI. This CDR3 is built from 17 residues. The CDR3 loop reads CASSPGEAPLGNSPLHF. In DNA form, the CDR3 reads TGTGCCAGCTCGCCTGGGGAGGCACCCCTAGGGAATTCACCCCTCCACTTT.

This clonotype appeared a few times. The V and J genes are TRBV20-1 and TRBJ2-5; TRBD2 matches at 8 bases. V lost 6 bases and J lost 9; bases outside the gene matches: 9. CDR3 size: 12 residues. The germline V gene encodes CDR1 DFQATT and CDR2 SNEGSKA (reference sequence). The CDR3 DNA reads TGCAGTGCCCCTGTGCGGGAGGCGGCCCAGTACTTC. Translation gives CSAPVREAAQYF.

The rearrangement links TRBV20-1 to TRBJ1-2; the match to TRBD1 covers 7 bases. Germline CDR1 DFQATT, CDR2 SNEGSKA (reference sequence). This CDR3 has 12 residues. J lost 5 bases, V lost 3 bases, and 3 bases had no gene match. The CDR3 DNA reads TGCAGTGCTAGGCCGGGACAGTATGGCTACACCTTC. Its protein product is CSARPGQYGYTF.

V usage is TRBV12-3 or TRBV12-4 and J usage is TRBJ2-1, with 10 bases identical to TRBD1. Losses at the gene ends were 8 bases for V and 5 bases for J; bases not matched to a gene: 3. The CDR3 is 13 residues long. The chain's CDR3 is CASEGQGNNEQFF. The CDR3 DNA sequence: TGTGCCAGCGAGGGACAGGGGAACAATGAGCAGTTCTTC.

The genes are TRBV12-3 or TRBV12-4 and TRBJ1-2; 11 bases map to TRBD1. The CDR3 has 16 residues. Trimming cost V 6 bases and J 3 bases; bases outside gene matches: 9. The CDR3 is CASSQDRGRLDYGYTF. The DNA for the CDR3 is TGTGCCAGCAGCCAGGACAGGGGGCGGCTGGACTATGGCTACACCTTC.

V usage is TRBV7-3 and J usage is TRBJ2-6; D remains unclear. The length of the CDR3 is 15 residues. Trimming removed 5 bases from V and 0 bases from J, with 8 bases in between. Germline lookup yields CDR1 SGHTA and CDR2 FQGTGA. Written as DNA, the CDR3 is TGTGCCAGCAGCCCAGACGGCTCTGGGGCCAACGTCCTGACTTTC. It yields the protein CASSPDGSGANVLTF.